The entry below describes one TCR beta chain. This sample was taken from a study of T cell changes during pregnancy in multiple sclerosis. Generated by immunoSEQ multiplex PCR, the TCRdb table keeps only in-frame clones and is missing some. The table shows 65,000 to 85,000 clones, with approximately 87% occurring only once. CDR3 length equals 14 residues. Germline CDR1 SQVTM, CDR2 ANQGSEA. Trimming removed 6 bases from V and 5 bases from J; junction bases left unmatched: 7. The sequences come from peripheral blood, collected after pregnancy. J is TRBJ2-2 and V is TRBV29-1; 9 nucleotides align to TRBD1. This clonotype was obtained from a female donor in good health, enrolled as a control in a pregnancy study. CDR3 bases: TGCAGCGTGGACAGGGGAGGGAGGACCGGGGAGCTGTTTTTT. It yields the protein CSVDRGGRTGELFF.